These 21 T cell receptor beta chains were sequenced from one sample in a study of cytomegalovirus exposure and HLA in healthy donors. PCR primers comprised 60 Vbeta and 13 Jbeta primers. TCRdb keeps only in-frame clones here, not all; method: immunoSEQ multiplex PCR. The table shows about 130,000 clones, with about 71% occurring only once. The sequencing sample was made of PBMCs. These receptors originate from a woman aged 60 to 75 in good health and CMV-seropositive.

The chain is built from TRBV21-1 and TRBJ1-5. TRBV21-1 is termed a pseudogene. This CDR3 is 13 amino acids long. CDR3 region: CASISWRGQPQHF. DNA for the CDR3: TGTGCCAGCATATCCTGGCGGGGCCAGCCCCAGCATTTT.

This rearrangement joins TRBV7-2 to TRBJ2-1, with TRBD2 identical over 9 bases. The germline gives CDR1 SGHTA, CDR2 FQGNSA. Unmatched junction bases numbered 7, after V lost 9 bases and J lost 4 bases. The CDR3 extends over 14 amino acids. The CDR3 sequence: CARGGGGRYNEQFF. The CDR3 DNA follows: TGTGCCAGGGGCGGGGGGGGCCGGTACAATGAGCAGTTCTTC.

The chain uses TRBV19 and TRBJ2-5, with 9 positions matching TRBD2. The V gene's germline CDR1 is LNHDA and CDR2 SQIVND (reference sequence). J gave up 3 bases and V 5 bases, and 7 bases lay outside the gene matches. The CDR3 has 15 residues. In DNA form, the CDR3 reads TGTGCCAGTAGTCCCTCCTCTAGCGGGAAAGAGACCCAGTACTTC. Translation gives CASSPSSSGKETQYF.

The J gene is TRBJ1-2, the V gene TRBV10-3; 7 bases are a match to TRBD1. From germline, CDR1 is ENHRY and CDR2 SYGVKD. The length of the CDR3 is 13 residues. V shed 4 bases and J 6 bases; nucleotides not matched to a gene: 5. The CDR3 sequence is CAISATGSNGYTF. As DNA, the CDR3 is TGTGCCATCAGTGCGACAGGGTCCAATGGCTACACCTTC.

This clone was picked up a small number of times. V gene TRBV19 combines with J gene TRBJ1-5; TRBD1 matches 12 bases. V shed 4 bases, J shed 5 bases, and the junction held 3 bases outside the gene matches. Germline V CDR1 and CDR2: LNHDA, SQIVND (reference sequence). The CDR3 has 15 residues. The CDR3 region has the DNA TGTGCCAGTAGTAAGGGGACAGGGGGCTATCAGCCCCAGCATTTT. Translation: CASSKGTGGYQPQHF.

V and J are TRBV28 and TRBJ2-2; D is ambiguous. Trimming stripped 8 bases from V and 4 bases from J, with 8 bases between. The CDR3 has 12 amino acids. In germline, CDR1 is MDHEN, CDR2 SYDVKM. Here the CDR3 reads CASSQSTGELFF. In DNA, the CDR3 is TGTGCCAGCTCCCAATCCACCGGGGAGCTGTTTTTT.

This clone was seen more than once but under ten times. This chain joins TRBV14 and TRBJ2-5, with D possibly matching TRBD2 (6 bases). V lost 0 bases and J lost 4, with 18 bases in between. The CDR3 spans 17 residues. In germline, CDR1 is SGHDN, CDR2 FVKESK. CDR3 DNA: TGTGCCAGCAGCCAAGATGAAGGTCTAGCGTTTCGAGAGACCCAGTACTTC. Translated: CASSQDEGLAFRETQYF.

The V call is TRBV29-1, the J call TRBJ2-5; 7 nucleotides line up with TRBD2. The V segment lost 0 bases and the J segment 9 bases; nucleotides outside the gene matches: 4. CDR1 and CDR2 from the germline V gene are SQVTM and ANQGSEA. CDR3 length: 12 amino acids. CDR3 in DNA: TGCAGCGTTGAAGATCGCCGGGGGGCCCAGTACTTC. This gives the protein CSVEDRRGAQYF.

The V and J genes are TRBV29-1 and TRBJ2-3; D call uncertain. The CDR3 spans 11 residues. V was cut by 5 bases and J by 4 bases, with 7 bases left in between. CDR1 is SQVTM, CDR2 ANQGSEA, per germline. The CDR3 loop is CSVSLADTQYF. The CDR3 region has the DNA TGCAGCGTTTCCCTCGCAGATACGCAGTATTTT.

V gene TRBV19 combines with J gene TRBJ1-1; 8 bases are shared with TRBD1. The germline V gene has CDR1 LNHDA and CDR2 SQIVND (reference sequence). CDR3 length equals 15 residues. V dropped 5 bases and J dropped 0; count of bases not matched to a gene: 5. The CDR3 reads CASSPQGAVNTEAFF. The CDR3 DNA reads as TGTGCCAGTAGTCCCCAGGGGGCGGTGAACACTGAAGCTTTCTTT. The whole variable domain, filled in from reference TRBV19 and TRBJ1-1, reads DGGITQSPKYLFRKEGQNVTLSCEQNLNHDAMYWYRQDPGQGLRLIYYSQIVNDFQKGDIAEGYSVSREKKESFPLTVTSAQKNPTAFYLCASSPQGAVNTEAFFGQGTRLTVV.

J is TRBJ1-4 and V is TRBV4-1; the D gene is possibly TRBD1 (5 bases). The V end lost 2 bases, the J end lost 2 bases, and 9 bases lay between the germline ends. The V gene's germline CDR1 is MGHRA and CDR2 YSYEKL. CDR3 size: 15 residues. The CDR3 protein is CASSQLGATNEKLFF. CDR3 DNA sequence: TGCGCCAGCAGCCAACTAGGGGCTACTAATGAAAAACTGTTTTTT.

The genes are TRBV10-1 and TRBJ1-1, with TRBD1 matching 8 bases. CDR3 length: 16 amino acids. CDR1 is WNHNN and CDR2 is SYGVQD in the germline V gene (reference sequence). The V segment lost 0 bases and the J segment 1 base; nucleotides outside the gene matches: 4. The CDR3 DNA follows: TGCGCCAGCAGTGAGTCCGCCGGGACAGGGAACACTGAAGCTTTCTTT. It specifies CASSESAGTGNTEAFF.

The rearrangement uses TRBV6-6 and TRBJ2-7, with a tentative D call TRBD1 (5 bases). From germline, CDR1 is MNHNY and CDR2 SVGAGI (reference sequence). V lost 5 bases and J 6 bases, leaving 20 bases between the germline ends. The CDR3 extends over 15 amino acids. This CDR3 is CASSPLQNGQTEQYF. DNA of the CDR3: TGTGCCAGCAGTCCACTACAGAACGGACAAACCGAGCAGTACTTC.

The chain joins TRBV7-3 to TRBJ1-1; 7 bases map to TRBD1. This CDR3 has 14 residues. The V gene end was trimmed by 5 bases and the J gene end by 1 base; junction bases not matched to a gene: 4. The germline V gene has CDR1 SGHTA and CDR2 FQGTGA. CDR3 protein: CASSPGTANTEAFF. The CDR3, as DNA: TGTGCCAGCAGCCCGGGGACAGCGAACACTGAAGCTTTCTTT.

This chain uses TRBV27 with TRBJ2-7; 9 bases are a match to TRBD1. The trim removed 7 bases at V and 6 bases at J, leaving 7 bases unmatched. This CDR3 contains 13 residues. Germline loops: CDR1 MNHEY, CDR2 SMNVEV (reference sequence). The CDR3 bases are TGTGCCAGCATTATGGGACAGGGTGTCGAGCAGTACTTC. Its translation is CASIMGQGVEQYF.

The gene calls are TRBV6-5 and TRBJ2-7; D is perhaps TRBD1 (5 bases). Trimming removed 5 bases at V and 0 bases at J, with 11 bases between. Germline V lookup: CDR1 MNHEY, CDR2 SVGAGI. The CDR3 has 14 residues. DNA for the CDR3: TGTGCCAGCAGTAGGACACCTAGCTCCTACGAGCAGTACTTC. Translated, it gives CASSRTPSSYEQYF.

V and J are TRBV12-5 and TRBJ1-6; tentatively, D is TRBD1 (5 bases). This CDR3 contains 14 residues. Deletions cut 4 bases from V and 10 bases from J, with 14 bases between. The germline gives CDR1 LGHNT, CDR2 FRNRAP. The CDR3 nucleotides are TGTGCTAGTGGTTCCCCAGGGAAGGGCTCACCCCTCCACTTT. Residues: CASGSPGKGSPLHF. The full variable domain, its missing parts supplied by reference TRBV12-5 and TRBJ1-6, is DARVTQTPRHKVTEMGQEVTMRCQPILGHNTVFWYRQTMMQGLELLAYFRNRAPLDDSGMPKDRFSAEMPDATLATLKIQPSEPRDSAVYFCASGSPGKGSPLHFGNGTRLTVT.

The chain is built from TRBV6-6 and TRBJ1-1; 8 positions match TRBD1. The CDR3 length is 15 residues. Germline CDR1 is MNHNY and CDR2 is SVGAGI (reference sequence). V lost 2 bases to trimming and J lost 3 bases; unmatched junction nucleotides: 5. CDR3 coding DNA: TGTGCCAGCAGTTACCCCCAGGGGGCATACACTGAAGCTTTCTTT. Translation gives CASSYPQGAYTEAFF.

This chain uses TRBV5-1 with TRBJ1-4; D possibly corresponds to TRBD1 (5 bases). Per germline, CDR1 SGHRS and CDR2 YFSETQ. The CDR3 contains 12 residues. V was shortened by 4 bases and J by 5 bases, with 6 bases between the two germline ends. CDR3: CASSPGNEKLFF. CDR3 nucleotides: TGCGCCAGCAGCCCAGGGAATGAAAAACTGTTTTTT.

This chain joins TRBV5-6 and TRBJ1-2, with D uncertain. The CDR3 covers 13 residues. CDR1 and CDR2 from the germline V gene are SGHDT and YYEEEE. Trimming pared 0 bases from V and 2 bases from J, leaving 5 bases between. The CDR3 spells CASSLAENYGYTF. The DNA of the CDR3 is TGTGCCAGCAGCTTGGCCGAGAACTATGGCTACACCTTC.

The chain recombines TRBV11-2 with TRBJ1-5; 7 nucleotides agree with TRBD1. The CDR3 has 14 amino acids. Germline CDR1 is SGHAT and CDR2 is FQNNGV. The trim removed 5 bases at V and 9 bases at J, leaving 10 bases unmatched. The CDR3 DNA follows: TGTGCCAGCAGCCCGACAGGGTGGGGTCGGCCCCAGCATTTT. Translated, it gives CASSPTGWGRPQHF.